This TCR beta chain was found in a study of tumor-infiltrating lymphocytes in primary liver carcinoma. Many counts were recorded for this clonotype. Its antigen is as yet unknown. TCR beta cDNA came from about 450 ng total RNA, primed with a constant-region primer. TCR beta libraries came from three nested multiplex PCR rounds using slightly modified ARM-PCR. Both of the initial two PCR rounds ran for roughly 11 cycles and employed TRBV1-TRBV30 forward primers alongside a C-beta reverse primer. Using its own MiXCR run on the multiplex PCR reads, TCRdb lists one record per CDR3 protein. The table lists 95,000 to 150,000 distinct CDR3 sequences, around two thirds of them singletons. Total RNA and DNA came together from about 19-30 mg of bulk tissue without cell sorting. The patients presented with primary liver carcinoma, which was managed through surgical resection. Patients carried chronic HBV infection without prior treatment.

Overall study findings and caveats: Tumor top-250-clone fraction significantly exceeded that of blood (p = 0.039). Just around 7-25% of top clones spanned all five tumor regions.

Trimming removed 0 bases from V and 7 bases from J, with 18 bases in between. Germline V gene lookup returns CDR1 MNHEY and CDR2 SVGAGI. The CDR3 runs to 16 residues. The origin of this receptor is a woman aged 60-75 years with primary liver carcinoma and hepatitis B virus infection. The sequenced sample was liver tumor tissue from sampling region 1. The subset is: tumor region T1, superior pole. This chain links TRBV6-5 with TRBJ1-1; D gene ambiguous. The CDR3: CASSYSTGSMTYEAFF. Written as DNA, the CDR3 is TGTGCCAGCAGTTACTCGACTGGGTCTATGACGTATGAAGCTTTCTTT.